Listed below are T cell receptor beta chains from one sample, sequenced in a study of Ad26.COV2.S vaccination and SARS-CoV-2 variants. Produced via immunoSEQ multiplex PCR; TCRdb's table is partial and in-frame only. The sample includes over 130,000 clones, 86% seen only once; the top ten take about 5%. This material consisted of peripheral blood, taken after recovery from COVID-19. The source of these receptors is a human donor who had recovered from COVID-19. Both conserved end residues are part of each CDR3. D genes are given only for firm matches. A clone size is listed for some rows: how often the clone was seen (once, few, many), or a class if it is expanded.

>.|.|TRBV5-6|TRBJ1-2
TGTGCCAGCAGCTTGGAACGGACCTATGGCTACACCTTC
CASSLERTYGYTF
>TRBD1|.|TRBV6-1|TRBJ1-1
TGTGCCAGCAGTGGGACAGGTTTGGGGTTTCGGAACACTGAAGCTTTCTTT
CASSGTGLGFRNTEAFF
>.|.|TRBV5-8|TRBJ1-4
TGTGCCAGCAGCAAGGCCTTTAATGAAAAACTGTTTTTT
CASSKAFNEKLFF
>.|.|TRBV6-5|TRBJ1-5
TGTGCCAGCAGTTTTGAGGATGTCAATATAGGGCAGCCCCAGCATTTT
CASSFEDVNIGQPQHF
>TRBD1|.|TRBV4-1|TRBJ1-4
TGCGCCAGCAGCCACAACCAGGGGGCTAATGAAAAACTGTTTTTT
CASSHNQGANEKLFF
>.|few|TRBV7-2|TRBJ1-5
TGTGCCAGCAGCTTCGGTCGCCCAGACGGTGGCAATCAGCCCCAGCATTTT
CASSFGRPDGGNQPQHF
>.|.|TRBV6-6|TRBJ1-2
TGTGCCAGCAGTTCACACCAGGATTGGGGGAGTTATGGCTACACCTTC
CASSSHQDWGSYGYTF
>.|.|TRBV25-1|TRBJ2-5
TGTGCCAGCAGTGAACATCGGGGTTCAGAGACCCAGTACTTC
CASSEHRGSETQYF
>TRBD2|.|TRBV11-3|TRBJ2-2
TGTGCCAGCAGCCCTGGGACTAGCGGGGTTGCGGGGGAGCTGTTTTTT
CASSPGTSGVAGELFF
>.|.|TRBV7-9|TRBJ1-1
TGTGCCAGCAGCCTCGCGGCGATTGGTTTATCCATGAACACTGAAGCTTTCTTT
CASSLAAIGLSMNTEAFF
>.|.|TRBV4-1|TRBJ1-2
TGCGCCAGCAGCCAAGACAGGGCGGACGGCTACACCTTC
CASSQDRADGYTF
>.|.|TRBV6-2/TRBV6-3|TRBJ2-7
TGTGCCAGCAGCTCCGCGGGTGGCGGCTCCTACGAGCAGTACTTC
CASSSAGGGSYEQYF
>.|once|TRBV27|TRBJ2-1
TGTGCCAGCAGTCATGGGGCCGGGGGTGAGCAGTTCTTC
CASSHGAGGEQFF
>TRBD1|once|TRBV6-5|TRBJ1-2
TGTGCCAGCAGTTACTCGTGGGGACAGAAGAGAGGCTACACCTTC
CASSYSWGQKRGYTF
>.|.|TRBV14|TRBJ1-2
TGTGCCAGCAGCCGACTGACTAACTATGGCTACACCTTC
CASSRLTNYGYTF
>TRBD1|.|TRBV3-1/TRBV3-2|TRBJ2-5
TGTGCCAGCAGCGATCGGGACAGACAAGAGACCCAGTACTTC
CASSDRDRQETQYF
>TRBD1|.|TRBV19|TRBJ1-5
TGTGCCAGTAGTATGGGACAGGATACGTACTCGTATAGCAATCAGCCCCAGCATTTT
CASSMGQDTYSYSNQPQHF
>.|few|TRBV5-4|TRBJ2-2
TGTGCCAGCCGCCAGAGGAACACCGGGGAGCTGTTTTTT
CASRQRNTGELFF
>.|medium-sized|TRBV6-2/TRBV6-3|TRBJ2-1
TGTGCCAGCAGCGCGACGCCTTCGAATGAGCAGTTCTTC
CASSATPSNEQFF
>TRBD2|.|TRBV19|TRBJ2-1
TGTGCCAGTAGTAATCCGGGACTAGCGGAACATGAGCAGTTCTTC
CASSNPGLAEHEQFF
>TRBD1|.|TRBV2|TRBJ2-3
TGTGCCAGCAGTGAAGTGGACAGGGTCACAGATACGCAGTATTTT
CASSEVDRVTDTQYF
>.|.|TRBV30|TRBJ1-5
TGTGCCTGGAGTGTGGGGGGGGCCAGGCAGCCCCAGCATTTT
CAWSVGGARQPQHF
>.|.|TRBV28|TRBJ1-1
TGTGCCAGCAGTTTATCTTCCGAGTTCGCTGAAGCTTTCTTT
CASSLSSEFAEAFF
>.|.|TRBV18|TRBJ2-1
TGTGCCAGCTCACCACCCGACAGTCTGGTAACCAATGAGCAGTTCTTC
CASSPPDSLVTNEQFF
>.|.|TRBV7-9|TRBJ1-5
TGTGCCAGCAGCTTAGATAGGGCAGGAAGCAATCAGCCCCAGCATTTT
CASSLDRAGSNQPQHF
>.|.|TRBV19|TRBJ2-1
TGTGCCAGTAGTACGGGGAGCTCCTACAATGAGCAGTTCTTC
CASSTGSSYNEQFF
>.|.|TRBV12-5|TRBJ1-1
TGTGCTAGTGGTTTAGGGCAGCAGAACACTGAAGCTTTCTTT
CASGLGQQNTEAFF
>.|once|TRBV10-3|TRBJ1-1
TGTGCCACCCGGGAGGGTCCCATGAACACTGAAGCTTTCTTT
CATREGPMNTEAFF
>.|.|TRBV29-1|TRBJ2-1
TGCAGCGCCCAACCAAGAGACGGGTCCTACAATGAGCAGTTCTTC
CSAQPRDGSYNEQFF
>TRBD1|.|TRBV30|TRBJ2-7
TGTGCCTGGAGTGTACTGGGGACAGGGCATGACGAGCAGTACTTC
CAWSVLGTGHDEQYF
>TRBD1|few|TRBV6-1|TRBJ1-1
TGTGCCAGCAGCGAAGACCCTGACGGGGACAGCGAAGCTTTCTTT
CASSEDPDGDSEAFF
>.|.|TRBV7-2|TRBJ1-6
TGTGCCAGCAGCCATCAATATTTATCCTATAATTCACCCCTCCACTTT
CASSHQYLSYNSPLHF
>TRBD1|.|TRBV29-1|TRBJ2-7
TGCAGCGTCAAACCCAGGACAGGGTTTGCCTACGAGCAGTACTTC
CSVKPRTGFAYEQYF
>.|many|TRBV5-5|TRBJ2-1
TGTGCCAGCAGCCGGACCAGCCACAATGAGCAGTTCTTC
CASSRTSHNEQFF
>TRBD1|few|TRBV15|TRBJ1-5
TGTGCCACCAGCCCCTCGGACAGGGGAGGTCAGCCCCAGCATTTT
CATSPSDRGGQPQHF
>TRBD1|.|TRBV5-1|TRBJ2-2
TGCGCCAGCAGCGTGACAGGGACCGGGGAGCTGTTTTTT
CASSVTGTGELFF
>.|.|TRBV6-2/TRBV6-3|TRBJ2-3
TGTGCCAGCAGCTTAGGGGACTTTGCTAGCACAGATACGCAGTATTTT
CASSLGDFASTDTQYF
>TRBD1|.|TRBV29-1|TRBJ2-5
TGCAGCGTTGAAGACTACGGGACAGGGACAGAGACCCAGTACTTC
CSVEDYGTGTETQYF
>.|.|TRBV6-1|TRBJ2-5
TGTGCCAGCAGTGAAGGGGACCACAGGGAAGGGGAGACCCAGTACTTC
CASSEGDHREGETQYF
>.|.|TRBV10-2|TRBJ1-2
TGCGCCAGCAAGGGACGAATCTATGGCTACACCTTC
CASKGRIYGYTF
>.|.|TRBV6-5|TRBJ2-5
TGTGCCAGCACCACCACCCCGACAAGGCAAGAGACCCAGTACTTC
CASTTTPTRQETQYF